These 22 T cell receptor beta chains originate from one sample sequenced in a study of CD8 T cells in ankylosing spondylitis. TCRdb ran MiXCR on the 5' RACE reads and lists one entry per CDR3 protein. Of over 75,000 distinct CDR3 sequences in the sample, 8.8% were seen once. The source material was blood, either unsorted or a sorted T cell fraction (not recorded which). The source of these receptors is a male donor with ankylosing spondylitis or in good health (not recorded which).

As for this clonotype: Since a much larger clone is just one base distant, this may be a read error. The genes are TRBV20-1 and TRBJ2-2; 12 nucleotides agree with TRBD2. Germline V gives CDR1 DFQATT, CDR2 SNEGSKA (reference sequence). The CDR3 consists of 16 residues. The CDR3 spells CCAFKPGLAGTGELFF. The CDR3, as DNA: TGCTGTGCTTTTAAGCCGGGACTAGCGGGTACCGGGGAGCTGTTTTTT.

This clonotype was detected many times. This chain connects TRBV28 to TRBJ2-5, with 12 bases matching TRBD2. Trimming cost V 6 bases and J 4 bases; bases outside gene matches: 12. Germline V gene sequence: CDR1 MDHEN, CDR2 SYDVKM. The CDR3 covers 17 residues. CDR3 in DNA: TGTGCCAGCAGCCCTATCCTAGCGGGGGGGCCGTCAGAGACCCAGTACTTC. Protein product: CASSPILAGGPSETQYF.

Many counts were recorded for this clonotype. The gene calls are TRBV9 and TRBJ2-7, with 7 bases that match TRBD1. V trimming: 0 bases; J trimming: 0 bases; junction bases outside the gene matches: 3. Germline V gene data show CDR1 as SGDLS and CDR2 as YYNGEE. The length of the CDR3 is 15 residues. CDR3 DNA: TGTGCCAGCAGCGTAGGACAGGGCGCCTCCTACGAGCAGTACTTC. Protein: CASSVGQGASYEQYF.

At least ten counts were recorded for this clonotype. V and J are TRBV2 and TRBJ2-7; no clear D gene. CDR3 length equals 13 residues. V was pared by 6 bases and J by 6 bases, with 15 bases between. Germline V gene sequence: CDR1 SNHLY, CDR2 FYNNEI. For the CDR3, the DNA is TGTGCCAGCAGCCCCCGCCCCTTGGGCGAGCAGTACTTC. Translated: CASSPRPLGEQYF.

This clonotype was detected a few times. The V gene is TRBV7-2, the J gene TRBJ2-4; 14 bases agree with TRBD2. V was pared by 4 bases and J by 8 bases, with 10 bases of the junction left unmatched. From germline, CDR1 is SGHTA and CDR2 FQGNSA. The length of the CDR3 is 17 residues. DNA for the CDR3: TGTGCCAGCAGCTCTCAGACTAGCGGGGGGGCAGTTGACATTCAGTACTTC. The encoded protein is CASSSQTSGGAVDIQYF.

This clonotype was seen only a few times. The chain uses TRBV12-3 or TRBV12-4 and TRBJ2-7; D may be TRBD2 (6 bases). This CDR3 spans 12 amino acids. The germline V and J ends were trimmed by 6 bases and 1 base, with 7 bases remaining between them. CDR3: CASREGSYEQYF. The CDR3 DNA reads TGTGCCAGCAGGGAGGGATCCTACGAGCAGTACTTC.

The genes are TRBV6-5 and TRBJ2-2, with D tentatively TRBD1 (5 bases). In germline, CDR1 is MNHEY, CDR2 SVGAGI. This CDR3 is 17 amino acids long. Trimming cost V 0 bases and J 4 bases, with 15 bases left between them. The CDR3 spells CASSYSQTRAGTGELFF. For the CDR3, the DNA is TGTGCCAGCAGTTACTCCCAAACCAGGGCTGGCACCGGGGAGCTGTTTTTT.

This clonotype was recorded at least ten times. The chain links TRBV19 to TRBJ2-2; TRBD2 might be the D (5 bases). CDR1 is LNHDA and CDR2 is SQIVND in the germline V gene (reference sequence). Deletions cut 6 bases from V and 4 bases from J, with 12 bases between. This CDR3 is 14 amino acids long. The CDR3 DNA reads TGTGCCAGTAGCCCGGGCGCGGGCACCGGGGAGCTGTTTTTT. Protein: CASSPGAGTGELFF.

V is TRBV6-5 and J is TRBJ2-2, with TRBD1 matching over 8 bases. Germline assignment: CDR1 MNHEY and CDR2 SVGAGI. V shed 2 bases and J 8 bases; nucleotides not matched to a gene: 4. The CDR3 has 14 residues. The chain's CDR3 is CASSYGTGFGELFF. The CDR3 nucleotides read TGTGCCAGCAGTTACGGGACAGGCTTTGGGGAGCTGTTTTTT.

This clonotype was found a few times. The J gene is TRBJ1-2, the V gene TRBV14, with D hard to call. The CDR3 contains 14 residues. Looked up from germline, CDR1 is SGHDN and CDR2 is FVKESK. V was pared by 4 bases and J by 3 bases, with 12 bases between. The CDR3 region is CASSLSEWDYGYTF. As DNA, the CDR3 is TGTGCCAGCAGCCTCTCCGAGTGGGACTATGGCTACACCTTC.

CDR3: CASSPSGGARNEQFF. The DNA of the CDR3 is TGTGCCAGCTCACCTTCCGGGGGGGCCAGGAATGAGCAGTTCTTC. The chain joins TRBV18 to TRBJ2-1, with 8 bases aligning to TRBD2. The V gene's germline CDR1 is KGHSH and CDR2 LQKENI. J lost 7 bases, V lost 3 bases, and 8 bases had no gene match. This CDR3 is 15 amino acids long. Full variable domain (rest looked up from reference TRBV18 and TRBJ2-1): NAGVMQNPRHLVRRRGQEARLRCSPMKGHSHVYWYRQLPEEGLKFMVYLQKENIIDESGMPKERFSAEFPKEGPSILRIQQVVRGDSAAYFCASSPSGGARNEQFFGPGTRLTVL.

V usage is TRBV5-1 and J usage is TRBJ2-7, with D unclear. This CDR3 is 13 amino acids long. The V gene lost 5 bases and the J gene lost 5 bases, with 14 bases spanning the gap. Germline values: CDR1 SGHRS, CDR2 YFSETQ. CDR3 amino acids: CASRLVLSHEQYF. The CDR3 DNA reads as TGCGCCAGCAGGCTCGTATTGAGTCACGAGCAGTACTTC.

This clonotype was seen many times. J is TRBJ1-1 and V is TRBV28; D gene ambiguous. V dropped 2 bases and J dropped 1 base, with 5 bases sitting between them. The CDR3 has 13 amino acids. Germline V gene lookup returns CDR1 MDHEN and CDR2 SYDVKM. The CDR3 protein is CASSLIQNTEAFF. CDR3 nucleotide sequence: TGTGCCAGCAGTTTAATTCAGAACACTGAAGCTTTCTTT.

This clonotype was picked up many times. The rearrangement links TRBV27 to TRBJ1-4; D not resolved. The CDR3 covers 14 residues. Germline CDR1 is MNHEY and CDR2 is SMNVEV (reference sequence). V lost 5 bases to trimming and J lost 5 bases, with 12 bases between them. DNA of the CDR3: TGTGCCAGCAGTCCCGGCAGGTGGAATGAAAAACTGTTTTTT. This encodes CASSPGRWNEKLFF. Drawing the rest from reference TRBV27 and TRBJ1-4, the complete variable domain is EAQVTQNPRYLITVTGKKLTVTCSQNMNHEYMSWYRQDPGLGLRQIYYSMNVEVTDKGDVPEGYKVSRKEKRNFPLILESPSPNQTSLYFCASSPGRWNEKLFFGSGTQLSVL.

In its sample, this clonotype was seen many times. The chain recombines TRBV3-1 with TRBJ1-5, with D possibly being TRBD1 (5 bases). The CDR3 contains 14 residues. Germline V gives CDR1 LGHDT, CDR2 YNNKEL (reference sequence). V was pared by 1 base and J by 3 bases, with 7 bases between. CDR3 bases: TGTGCCAGCAGCCAAGGACAGTTCAATCAGCCCCAGCATTTT. This sequence encodes CASSQGQFNQPQHF. Variable domain in full (rest from reference TRBV3-1 and TRBJ1-5): DTAVSQTPKYLVTQMGNDKSIKCEQNLGHDTMYWYKQDSKKFLKIMFSYNNKELIINETVPNRFSPKSPDKAHLNLHINSLELGDSAVYFCASSQGQFNQPQHFGDGTRLSIL.

This clonotype was seen a few times. The chain combines TRBV7-2 with TRBJ2-5; 12 bases fit TRBD1. In germline, CDR1 is SGHTA, CDR2 FQGNSA. The CDR3 is 18 amino acids. Trimming at V came to 0 bases and at J to 5 bases, leaving 10 bases not matched to a gene. The CDR3 coding sequence is TGTGCCAGCAGCTTAGCTTTTGGGACAGGGGGCTTCTCGGAGACCCAGTACTTC. Amino acid sequence: CASSLAFGTGGFSETQYF.

At least ten counts were recorded for this clonotype. The chain is built from TRBV3-1 and TRBJ2-3, with D possibly being TRBD2 (6 bases). The CDR3 consists of 13 residues. V was pared by 7 bases and J by 9 bases, with 17 bases between. The germline CDR1 and CDR2 sequences are LGHDT and YNNKEL (reference sequence). CDR3 DNA sequence: TGTGCCAGCACTTCCCCCCGGGACTGGACGCAGTATTTT. It translates to CASTSPRDWTQYF.

By sample fraction, this clonotype is medium-sized. The chain couples TRBV5-1 to TRBJ2-1, with 7 bases aligning to TRBD1. Losses at the gene ends were 0 bases for V and 11 bases for J; bases not matched to a gene: 5. The CDR3 runs to 13 residues. Germline loops: CDR1 SGHRS, CDR2 YFSETQ. The CDR3 nucleotides are TGCGCCAGCAGCTTGGACAGGGGCGGTCAGCAGTTCTTC. This codes for CASSLDRGGQQFF.

The table lists this clonotype with many counts. The V gene is TRBV5-6, the J gene TRBJ2-2; D is ambiguous. The CDR3 totals 14 residues. V lost 2 bases and J lost 1, with 6 bases in between. The germline V gene encodes CDR1 SGHDT and CDR2 YYEEEE. In DNA form, the CDR3 reads TGTGCCAGCAGCTTTGAGGTGAACACCGGGGAGCTGTTTTTT. Its protein product is CASSFEVNTGELFF. The variable domain in full, with the rest retrieved from reference TRBV5-6 and TRBJ2-2, is DAGVTQSPTHLIKTRGQQVTLRCSPKSGHDTVSWYQQALGQGPQFIFQYYEEEERQRGNFPDRFSGHQFPNYSSELNVNALLLGDSALYLCASSFEVNTGELFFGEGSRLTVL.

The V gene is TRBV28, the J gene TRBJ1-4, with a possible D match to TRBD1 (6 bases). V lost 6 bases to trimming and J lost 5 bases, with 13 bases between them. The CDR3 covers 14 residues. CDR1 is MDHEN, CDR2 SYDVKM, per germline. CDR3 in DNA: TGTGCCAGCAGGACCGGGACAAGAAATGAAAAACTGTTTTTT. Its translation: CASRTGTRNEKLFF.

This clonotype was seen repeatedly, ten times or more. The genes are TRBV5-5 and TRBJ2-4; D may be TRBD2 (6 bases). V was trimmed by 1 base and J by 3 bases, leaving 11 bases between them. The germline CDR1 and CDR2 sequences are SGHKS and YYEKEE (reference sequence). This CDR3 is built from 15 residues. As DNA, the CDR3 is TGTGCCAGCAGCTTGTGGATGGGAGGCAAAAACATTCAGTACTTC. This sequence encodes CASSLWMGGKNIQYF.

Only a few counts were recorded for this clonotype. J is TRBJ2-7 and V is TRBV11-3, with 8 bases that match TRBD1. Germline lookup yields CDR1 SGHNT and CDR2 YENEEA. This CDR3 spans 16 amino acids. Trimming cost V 6 bases and J 0 bases; bases outside gene matches: 10. CDR3 residues: CASSPTGAVSSYEQYF. The CDR3 DNA follows: TGTGCCAGCAGTCCGACAGGGGCCGTGAGCTCCTACGAGCAGTACTTC.